This T cell receptor beta chain is drawn from a study of regulatory T cells in long-lasting Graves disease. Researchers made TCR beta libraries by using iRepertoire HTBI primers and running Arm-PCR on CDR3 regions. TCRdb reanalysed the multiplex PCR reads using MiXCR and keeps one entry per CDR3 protein. This table holds 620,000 or so distinct CDR3 sequences, less than 20% found once. This clonotype was seen a handful of times. Trimming cost V 6 bases and J 6 bases; bases outside gene matches: 6. This CDR3 region has 14 residues. From germline, CDR1 is MNHEY and CDR2 SVGEGT. The time point was: newly diagnosed GD, antithyroid drugs for less than 3 months. From RNA extracted from PBMCs, the TCR library was made. Another study also made use of these data, one on T cells in Graves' hyperthyroidism and ophthalmopathy.

The sequencing here drew on peripheral blood mononuclear cells (PBMCs), taken at new diagnosis, from a patient treated with antithyroid drugs. The rearrangement uses TRBV6-2 or TRBV6-3 and TRBJ1-5, with 9 bases identical to TRBD1. The origin of this receptor is a woman in her twenties or thirties with Graves disease. CDR3 sequence: CASRGQGYSQPQHF. For the CDR3, the DNA is TGTGCCAGCAGGGGACAGGGTTATAGTCAGCCCCAGCATTTT.